Below, 29 T cell receptor beta chains from the same sample are listed, as sequenced in a study of T cells in Graves' hyperthyroidism and ophthalmopathy. Amplified regions were TCR beta CDR3 sequences from RNA transcripts. HTBI primers were employed in a first-round RT-PCR of the TCR CDR3. TCRdb analysed the multiplex PCR reads with MiXCR anew, one entry per CDR3 protein. The top ten clones hold under 35% of a sample with about 47,000 distinct CDR3 sequences, 45% to 65% of them seen once. Input material: peripheral blood or thyroid tissue (not recorded which). These receptors all come from a young man with Graves' hyperthyroidism.

The V call is TRBV6-1, the J call TRBJ1-6; 7 bases match TRBD1. Trimming took 8 bases from V and 8 from J; bases not matched to a gene: 6. CDR3 length equals 13 residues. CDR1 is MNHNS, CDR2 SASEGT, per germline. The CDR3 loop is CASRDSLDSPLHF. The CDR3, as DNA: TGTGCCAGCCGGGACAGCTTAGATTCACCCCTCCACTTT.

The chain employs TRBV10-3 and TRBJ1-1; 7 bases are a match to TRBD1. The CDR3 loop spans 12 amino acids. Germline-derived CDR1 and CDR2 are ENHRY and SYGVKD. V lost 6 bases and J lost 5; bases outside the gene matches: 3. The CDR3 reads CAISSQGTEAFF. In DNA, the CDR3 is TGTGCCATCAGCTCACAGGGGACTGAAGCTTTCTTT.

The chain links TRBV2 to TRBJ1-2, with TRBD1 as a possible D gene (6 bases). The V end was cut by 5 bases, the J end by 2 bases, with 12 bases between. Germline CDR1 SNHLY, CDR2 FYNNEI. This CDR3 has 14 residues. CDR3 sequence reads: CASSSRGRNYGYTF. The CDR3 nucleotides are TGTGCCAGCAGTTCCAGGGGACGGAACTATGGCTACACCTTC.

Many counts were recorded for this clonotype. The chain recombines TRBV6-1 with TRBJ1-2; TRBD1 aligns across 7 bases. Germline lookup yields CDR1 MNHNS and CDR2 SASEGT. Trimming took 3 bases from V and 3 from J; bases not matched to a gene: 13. This CDR3 region has 17 residues. The CDR3 reads CASSEGPTGTGYYGYTF. CDR3 DNA: TGTGCCAGCAGTGAGGGCCCGACAGGGACCGGATACTATGGCTACACCTTC.

Ten or more counts support this clonotype. This sequence joins TRBV14 and TRBJ1-1; a weak D match, TRBD1 (5 bases). Germline V lookup: CDR1 SGHDN, CDR2 FVKESK. Trimming cost V 8 bases and J 1 base, with 17 bases left between them. CDR3 length: 15 residues. DNA of the CDR3: TGTGCCAGCGGGGCTTTGGGGGTTGGGAACACTGAAGCTTTCTTT. Translating it yields CASGALGVGNTEAFF.

The count of this clonotype is one. J is TRBJ2-7 and V is TRBV5-1; TRBD1 agrees at 11 bases. Germline trimming cut 3 bases from V and 2 bases from J; bases unmatched to any gene: 7. In germline, CDR1 is SGHRS, CDR2 YFSETQ. The CDR3 consists of 16 residues. Here the CDR3 DNA reads TGCGCCAGCAGCTGGGACAGGGGGTTCAGCGCCTACGAGCAGTACTTC. Translating it yields CASSWDRGFSAYEQYF. The variable domain in full, with the rest retrieved from reference TRBV5-1 and TRBJ2-7, is KAGVTQTPRYLIKTRGQQVTLSCSPISGHRSVSWYQQTPGQGLQFLFEYFSETQRNKGNFPGRFSGRQFSNSRSEMNVSTLELGDSALYLCASSWDRGFSAYEQYFGPGTRLTVT.

Worth noting for this clonotype: Relative to the germline gene, one junction end is altered; a read error may explain this. CDR3 nucleotides: TGTGCCAGCAGCTCGACACCTACAATCTATGGCTACGCCTTC. It translates to CASSSTPTIYGYAF. The gene calls are TRBV9 and TRBJ1-2; no clear D gene. This CDR3 is built from 14 residues. Germline V gene data show CDR1 as SGDLS and CDR2 as YYNGEE.

This clonotype was found a few times. The chain recombines TRBV7-9 with TRBJ2-1, with no clear D. CDR1 and CDR2 from the germline V gene are SEHNR and FQNEAQ (reference sequence). This CDR3 region has 13 residues. Trimming stripped 1 base from V and 9 bases from J, with 10 bases between. The CDR3 bases are TGTGCCAGCAGCTTAGTTTGGGGAACTGAGCAGTTCTTC. It yields the protein CASSLVWGTEQFF.

Comments on this clonotype: One junction end does not reproduce the germline sequence, and a read error may be involved. The chain links TRBV24-1 to TRBJ1-5; a weak D match, TRBD1 (6 bases). CDR3 length equals 12 residues. Germline V gene data show CDR1 as KGHDR and CDR2 as SFDVKD. CDR3 bases: TGTGCCGCCAGTGATGGCAGGGGCCCACAGCATTTT. This translates into CAASDGRGPQHF.

In regard to this clonotype: Likely a read error: the CDR3 ends without its conserved phenylalanine or tryptophan. The chain uses TRBV6-1 and TRBJ2-7; D is ambiguous. CDR3 size: 14 residues. The germline V gene has CDR1 MNHNS and CDR2 SASEGT. CDR3: CASSDPGNSYGQYS. Written as DNA, the CDR3 is TGTGCCAGCAGTGACCCAGGTAACTCCTACGGGCAGTACTCC.

The chain joins TRBV20-1 to TRBJ2-5; D gene unclear. Trimming left V 5 bases short and J 5 bases short, with 9 bases between. Germline V gene data show CDR1 as DFQATT and CDR2 as SNEGSKA (reference sequence). The CDR3 consists of 11 residues. This CDR3 is CSAGRDETQYF. The CDR3 DNA sequence: TGCAGTGCTGGGCGCGATGAGACCCAGTACTTC.

This clonotype was observed a single time. The chain couples TRBV29-1 to TRBJ2-7; TRBD1 might be the D (6 bases). The CDR3 sequence is 12 residues long. V shed 3 bases and J shed 4 bases, with 10 bases lying between them. CDR1 and CDR2 from the germline V gene are SQVTM and ANQGSEA. The CDR3 is CSVDGQGYEQYF. The CDR3 DNA reads TGCAGCGTTGATGGTCAGGGGTACGAGCAGTACTTC.

The chain is built from TRBV7-9 and TRBJ1-4, with 10 bases that match TRBD1. Germline loops: CDR1 SEHNR, CDR2 FQNEAQ (reference sequence). This CDR3 has 17 amino acids. Trimming at V came to 6 bases and at J to 0 bases, leaving 7 bases not matched to a gene. Here the CDR3 DNA reads TGTGCCAGCAGTTCCGCGGGACAGGGGACAACTAATGAAAAACTGTTTTTT. Amino acid sequence: CASSSAGQGTTNEKLFF.

This sequence joins TRBV29-1 and TRBJ2-7; 11 nucleotides agree with TRBD2. The CDR3 contains 15 residues. V was clipped by 6 bases and J by 5 bases; unmatched bases: 12. Germline CDR1 is SQVTM and CDR2 is ANQGSEA. The CDR3 DNA sequence: TGCAGCGTGAGGCCCGAGACTAGCGGGACCCACGAGCAGTACTTC. Translated: CSVRPETSGTHEQYF.

The table lists this clonotype with a count of one. This sequence joins TRBV20-1 and TRBJ2-5; D is possibly TRBD2 (5 bases). This CDR3 is 12 amino acids long. From germline, CDR1 is DFQATT and CDR2 SNEGSKA (reference sequence). With 1 base removed from V and 5 bases from J, the gap between germline ends came to 8 bases. The DNA for the CDR3 is TGCAGTGCTAGAGTGGAGCGGGAGACCCAGTACTTC. Translation gives CSARVERETQYF.

This clonotype has ten or more counts. V is TRBV18 and J is TRBJ2-5; D call uncertain. Deletions cut 3 bases from V and 3 bases from J, with 2 bases between. CDR3 length equals 11 residues. The germline V gene has CDR1 KGHSH and CDR2 LQKENI. The CDR3 sequence is CASSPEETQYF. CDR3 coding DNA: TGTGCCAGCTCACCGGAAGAGACCCAGTACTTC.

This clonotype was seen at least ten times. The chain recombines TRBV7-8 with TRBJ2-7; no firm D call. The germline V gene has CDR1 SGHVS and CDR2 FQNEAQ. Deletions cut 3 bases from V and 5 bases from J, with 11 bases between. There are 13 residues in the CDR3. Here the CDR3 DNA reads TGTGCCAGCAGCTTCGGGCAATCCCACGAGCAGTACTTC. It yields the protein CASSFGQSHEQYF.

This clonotype was recorded many times. The chain has TRBV10-3 and TRBJ2-2, with D possibly being TRBD1 (5 bases). From germline, CDR1 is ENHRY and CDR2 SYGVKD. The V end was cut by 3 bases, the J end by 6 bases, with 5 bases between. The CDR3 loop spans 12 amino acids. The DNA for the CDR3 is TGTGCCATCAGTGAAGGGGCCGGGGAGCTGTTTTTT. Encoded protein: CAISEGAGELFF.

At least ten counts were recorded for this clonotype. This chain links TRBV6-2 or TRBV6-3 with TRBJ2-5, with 8 bases fitting TRBD2. The V segment lost 6 bases and the J segment 2 bases; nucleotides outside the gene matches: 8. CDR3 length: 15 amino acids. Germline-derived CDR1 and CDR2 are MNHEY and SVGEGT. In nucleotides, the CDR3 is TGTGCCAGCAGGCGAGCGGGAGTTCGTCAAGAGACCCAGTACTTC. Translating it yields CASRRAGVRQETQYF.

This clonotype was detected many times. The V gene is TRBV11-2, the J gene TRBJ1-1; the D is unclear. In germline, CDR1 is SGHAT, CDR2 FQNNGV. V dropped 0 bases and J dropped 1 base, with 9 bases sitting between them. The CDR3 is 15 amino acids. The CDR3 sequence is CASSLDSATNTEAFF. The DNA for the CDR3 is TGTGCCAGCAGCTTAGATTCGGCCACGAACACTGAAGCTTTCTTT.

The CDR3 nucleotides read TGCGCCAGCAGCCTCACAGGCCACTACGAGCAGTACTTC. As protein: CASSLTGHYEQYF. V is TRBV5-1 and J is TRBJ2-7; maybe TRBD1 (5 bases). Looked up from germline, CDR1 is SGHRS and CDR2 is YFSETQ. Trimming shortened V by 4 bases and J by 3 bases, and 11 bases separated the two germline ends. This CDR3 has 13 amino acids.

This clonotype was detected once. This chain joins TRBV2 and TRBJ2-1; no definite D call. With 3 bases removed from V and 4 bases from J, the gap between germline ends came to 10 bases. Per germline, CDR1 SNHLY and CDR2 FYNNEI. This CDR3 region has 14 residues. The CDR3 loop reads CASSEGSAYNEQFF. The CDR3 DNA follows: TGTGCCAGCAGTGAGGGTTCGGCTTACAATGAGCAGTTCTTC.

The rearrangement links TRBV7-2 to TRBJ1-1; D not resolved. CDR3 length: 14 amino acids. Germline lookup yields CDR1 SGHTA and CDR2 FQGNSA. V dropped 5 bases and J dropped 1 base, with 11 bases sitting between them. The CDR3 coding sequence is TGTGCCAGCAGCCTGGGAATGACGAACACTGAAGCTTTCTTT. Translated, it gives CASSLGMTNTEAFF.

This clonotype was seen many times. The chain links TRBV25-1 to TRBJ1-5; D remains unclear. The V gene lost 2 bases and the J gene lost 15 bases, with 17 bases spanning the gap. Germline lookup yields CDR1 MGHDK and CDR2 SYGVNS. This CDR3 has 13 residues. The CDR3, as DNA: TGTGCCAGCAGTGAACAACCGAGTATGTGGTGGCATTTT. The encoded protein is CASSEQPSMWWHF.

The rearrangement joins TRBV13 to TRBJ2-7; 10 bases match TRBD1. Trimming removed 4 bases from V and 5 bases from J; junction bases left unmatched: 8. CDR1 and CDR2 (germline): PRHDT, FYEKMQ (reference sequence). This CDR3 spans 15 amino acids. The CDR3 DNA is TGTGCCAGCAGCTCGACAGGGGGCTCCTACGACGAGCAGTACTTC. The encoded protein is CASSSTGGSYDEQYF.

Many counts were recorded for this clonotype. Its ends do not fully match the called genes, so a read error is possible. V gene TRBV19 combines with J gene TRBJ2-2, with D perhaps TRBD1 or TRBD2 (5 bases each). There are 14 residues in the CDR3. Germline CDR1 and CDR2: LNHDA and SQIVND (reference sequence). This CDR3 reads CASRIGTDTGELFF. The CDR3, as DNA: TGTGCCAGTCGTATCGGGACGGACACCGGGGAGCTGTTTTTT.

The V and J genes are TRBV20-1 and TRBJ1-5, with 12 bases identical to TRBD1. V gave up 3 bases and J gave up 2 bases; unmatched junction bases: 8. Germline lookup yields CDR1 DFQATT and CDR2 SNEGSKA (reference sequence). The CDR3 runs to 17 residues. The CDR3 sequence: CSASLGTGGAGNQPQHF. CDR3 sequence (DNA): TGCAGTGCTAGTCTCGGGACAGGGGGCGCGGGCAATCAGCCCCAGCATTTT.

This clonotype has ten or more counts. The chain employs TRBV24-1 and TRBJ1-1; no clear D gene. CDR1 is KGHDR, CDR2 SFDVKD, per germline. The length of the CDR3 is 13 residues. V dropped 5 bases and J dropped 3 bases, with 9 bases sitting between them. CDR3 sequence: CATSAEVDTEAFF. The CDR3 nucleotides read TGTGCCACCAGTGCCGAAGTCGACACTGAAGCTTTCTTT.

Many counts were recorded for this clonotype. J is TRBJ1-6 and V is TRBV2; 7 bases are shared with TRBD1. This CDR3 region has 16 residues. The V gene end was trimmed by 2 bases and the J gene end by 3 bases; junction bases not matched to a gene: 4. The germline gives CDR1 SNHLY, CDR2 FYNNEI. CDR3 loop: CASSESQGDYNSPLHF. CDR3 nucleotide sequence: TGTGCCAGCAGTGAATCCCAGGGGGACTATAATTCACCCCTCCACTTT. The complete variable domain, with remaining parts taken from reference TRBV2 and TRBJ1-6, reads EPEVTQTPSHQVTQMGQEVILRCVPISNHLYFYWYRQILGQKVEFLVSFYNNEISEKSEIFDDQFSVERPDGSNFTLKIRSTKLEDSAMYFCASSESQGDYNSPLHFGNGTRLTVT.